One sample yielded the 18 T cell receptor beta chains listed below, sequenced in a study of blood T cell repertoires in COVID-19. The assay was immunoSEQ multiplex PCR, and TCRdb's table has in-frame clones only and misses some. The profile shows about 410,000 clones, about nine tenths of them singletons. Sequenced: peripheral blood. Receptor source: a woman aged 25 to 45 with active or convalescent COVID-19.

The CDR3 protein is CASSEGGTDTQYF. In DNA form, the CDR3 reads TGTGCCAGCAGCGAGGGGGGCACAGATACGCAGTATTTT. The V gene is TRBV6-5, the J gene TRBJ2-3; D may be TRBD1 (6 bases). V lost 6 bases and J 1 base, leaving 8 bases between the germline ends. The germline V gene encodes CDR1 MNHEY and CDR2 SVGAGI. CDR3 length equals 13 residues.

The CDR3 loop reads CASSRDIWTYNSPLHF. The CDR3 DNA reads as TGTGCCAGCAGTCGGGACATATGGACCTATAATTCACCCCTCCACTTT. The rearrangement joins TRBV3-1 (or the pseudogene TRBV3-2) to TRBJ1-6; weak D call: TRBD1 (6 bases). Trimming left V 6 bases short and J 2 bases short, with 14 bases between. The CDR3 consists of 16 residues. Germline assignment: CDR1 LGHDT and CDR2 YNNKEL (reference sequence).

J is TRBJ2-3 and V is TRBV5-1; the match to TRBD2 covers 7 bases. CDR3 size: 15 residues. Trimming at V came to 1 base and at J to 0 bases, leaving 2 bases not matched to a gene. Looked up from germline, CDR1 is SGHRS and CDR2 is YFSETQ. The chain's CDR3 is CASSLLSGSTDTQYF. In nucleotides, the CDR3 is TGCGCCAGCAGCTTGCTTAGCGGGAGCACAGATACGCAGTATTTT.

This CDR3 reads CASSPQGGLGQPQHF. Here the CDR3 DNA reads TGTGCCAGCTCACCCCAGGGAGGGTTGGGTCAGCCCCAGCATTTT. V gene TRBV18 combines with J gene TRBJ1-5; tentatively, D is TRBD1 (5 bases). Germline-derived CDR1 and CDR2 are KGHSH and LQKENI. The CDR3 runs 15 residues. Trimming shortened V by 3 bases and J by 6 bases, and 15 bases separated the two germline ends.

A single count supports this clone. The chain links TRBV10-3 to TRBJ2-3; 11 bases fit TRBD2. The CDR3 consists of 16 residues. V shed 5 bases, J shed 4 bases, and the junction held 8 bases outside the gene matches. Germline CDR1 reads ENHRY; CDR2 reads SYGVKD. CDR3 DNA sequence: TGTGCCATCAGTCCAAGTCTAGCGGGGGGCCCAGATACGCAGTATTTT. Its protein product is CAISPSLAGGPDTQYF.

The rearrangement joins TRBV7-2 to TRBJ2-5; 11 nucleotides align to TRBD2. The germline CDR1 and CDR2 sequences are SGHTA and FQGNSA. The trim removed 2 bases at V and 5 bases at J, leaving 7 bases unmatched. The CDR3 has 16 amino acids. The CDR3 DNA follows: TGTGCCAGCAGCTTAAATAGCGGGGGGGCCTTGGAGACCCAGTACTTC. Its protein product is CASSLNSGGALETQYF.

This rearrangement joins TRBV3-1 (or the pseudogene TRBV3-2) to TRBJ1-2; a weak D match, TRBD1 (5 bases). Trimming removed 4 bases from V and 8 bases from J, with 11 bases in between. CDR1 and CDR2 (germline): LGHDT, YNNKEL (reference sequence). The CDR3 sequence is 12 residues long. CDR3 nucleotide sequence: TGTGCCAGCAGCCCGCAGGGCCGGGGCTACACCTTC. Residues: CASSPQGRGYTF.

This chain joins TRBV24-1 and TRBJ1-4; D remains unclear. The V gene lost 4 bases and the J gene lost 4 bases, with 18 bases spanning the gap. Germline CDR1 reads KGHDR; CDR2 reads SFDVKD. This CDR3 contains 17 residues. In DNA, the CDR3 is TGTGCCACCAGTGACCCCTGTCGACTGTTAATTAATGAAAAACTGTTTTTT. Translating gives CATSDPCRLLINEKLFF.

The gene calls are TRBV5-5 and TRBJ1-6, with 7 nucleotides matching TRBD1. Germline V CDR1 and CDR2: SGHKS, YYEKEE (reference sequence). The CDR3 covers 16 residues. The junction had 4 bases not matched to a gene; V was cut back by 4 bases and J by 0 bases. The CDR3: CASSPRDSSYNSPLHF. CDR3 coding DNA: TGTGCCAGCAGCCCTAGGGACAGCTCCTATAATTCACCCCTCCACTTT.

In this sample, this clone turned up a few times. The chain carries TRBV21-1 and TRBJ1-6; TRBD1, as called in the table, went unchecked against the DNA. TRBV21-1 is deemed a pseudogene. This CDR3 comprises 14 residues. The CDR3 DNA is TGTGCCAGCAGCAAAGTCCAGAATAATTCACCCCTCCACTTT. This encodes CASSKVQNNSPLHF.

This chain's CDR3 is CASGHAGGNQPQHF. CDR3 nucleotide sequence: TGTGCCAGCGGCCACGCCGGGGGCAATCAGCCCCAGCATTTT. The gene calls are TRBV6-5 and TRBJ1-5; D ambiguous. The germline V gene encodes CDR1 MNHEY and CDR2 SVGAGI. The CDR3 is 14 amino acids. The V and J ends lost 8 bases and 2 bases respectively, with 13 bases between them.

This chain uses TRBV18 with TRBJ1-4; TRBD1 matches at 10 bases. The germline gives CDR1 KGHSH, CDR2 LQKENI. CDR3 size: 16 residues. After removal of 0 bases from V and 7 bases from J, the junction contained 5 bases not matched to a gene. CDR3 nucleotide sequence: TGTGCCAGCTCACCACCCCCGGGACAGGGGTCTGAAAAACTGTTTTTT. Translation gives CASSPPPGQGSEKLFF.

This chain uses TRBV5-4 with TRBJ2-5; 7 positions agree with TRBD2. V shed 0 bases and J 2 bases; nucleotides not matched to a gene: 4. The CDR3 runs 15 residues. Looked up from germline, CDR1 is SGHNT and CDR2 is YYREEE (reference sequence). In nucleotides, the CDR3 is TGTGCCAGCAGCTTGGAAGCGGGGCTACAAGAGACCCAGTACTTC. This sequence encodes CASSLEAGLQETQYF.

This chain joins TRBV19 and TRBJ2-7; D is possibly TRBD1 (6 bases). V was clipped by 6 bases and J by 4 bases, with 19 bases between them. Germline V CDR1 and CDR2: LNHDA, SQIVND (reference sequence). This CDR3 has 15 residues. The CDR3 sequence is CASRLAGESGYEQYF. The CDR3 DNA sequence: TGTGCCAGTAGACTGGCAGGGGAGTCCGGGTACGAGCAGTACTTC.

The CDR3 is CASSDHAGTVMNTIYF. In DNA form, the CDR3 reads TGTGCCAGCAGCGACCACGCCGGGACAGTTATGAACACCATATATTTT. This chain links TRBV7-4 with TRBJ1-3; 7 bases align to TRBD1. The CDR3 spans 16 residues. Germline assignment: CDR1 SGHVT and CDR2 SQSDAQ. The trim removed 5 bases at V and 7 bases at J, leaving 14 bases unmatched.

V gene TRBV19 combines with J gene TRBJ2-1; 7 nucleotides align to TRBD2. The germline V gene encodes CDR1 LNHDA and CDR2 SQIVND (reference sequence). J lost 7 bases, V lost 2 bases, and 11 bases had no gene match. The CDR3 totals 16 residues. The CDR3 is CASSINSAGVGNEQFF. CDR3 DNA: TGTGCCAGTAGTATAAATTCGGCGGGAGTAGGGAATGAGCAGTTCTTC.

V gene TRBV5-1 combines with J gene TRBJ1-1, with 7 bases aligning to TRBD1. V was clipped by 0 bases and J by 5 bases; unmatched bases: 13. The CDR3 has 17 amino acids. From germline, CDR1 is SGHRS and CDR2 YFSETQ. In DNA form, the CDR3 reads TGCGCCAGCAGCTTGGCCAGGACAGGCCCGGTTGGAACTGAAGCTTTCTTT. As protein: CASSLARTGPVGTEAFF.

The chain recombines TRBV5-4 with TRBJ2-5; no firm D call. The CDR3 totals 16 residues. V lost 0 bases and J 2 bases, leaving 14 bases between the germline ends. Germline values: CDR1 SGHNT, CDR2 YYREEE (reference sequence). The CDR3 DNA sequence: TGTGCCAGCAGCTTGGGAGGCAGCATTGGGCAAGAGACCCAGTACTTC. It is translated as CASSLGGSIGQETQYF. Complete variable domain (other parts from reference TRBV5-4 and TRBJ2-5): ETGVTQSPTHLIKTRGQQVTLRCSSQSGHNTVSWYQQALGQGPQFIFQYYREEENGRGNFPPRFSGLQFPNYSSELNVNALELDDSALYLCASSLGGSIGQETQYFGPGTRLLVL.